One sample yielded the 14 T cell receptor beta chains listed below, sequenced in a study of T cell responses to AZD1222 COVID-19 vaccine. Sequencing used immunoSEQ multiplex PCR; TCRdb keeps in-frame clones, though not all of them. This table holds 120,000 or so clones, more than 75% found once. The sequencing here drew on peripheral blood, taken on day 0 of AZD1222 vaccination. The receptors originated from an adult in good health.

At least ten counts were recorded for this clone. The V call is TRBV9, the J call TRBJ1-4; TRBD1 agrees at 12 bases. Germline CDR1 reads SGDLS; CDR2 reads YYNGEE. Unmatched junction bases numbered 10, after V lost 3 bases and J lost 7 bases. The CDR3 is 17 amino acids. CDR3 DNA: TGTGCCAGCAGCGGCCGGGACAGGGGGCGATTTGGTGAAAAACTGTTTTTT. It translates to CASSGRDRGRFGEKLFF.

This chain connects TRBV9 to TRBJ2-2; 12 nucleotides align to TRBD2. CDR1 is SGDLS, CDR2 YYNGEE, per germline. Trimming took 3 bases from V and 5 from J; bases not matched to a gene: 2. This CDR3 is built from 15 residues. The CDR3, as DNA: TGTGCCAGCAGCGAACTAGCGGGGGGAACCGGGGAGCTGTTTTTT. Its translation is CASSELAGGTGELFF.

The chain combines TRBV4-3 with TRBJ2-2, with 8 bases matching TRBD1. The germline V gene has CDR1 LGHNA and CDR2 YSLEER. J gave up 3 bases and V 0 bases, and 9 bases lay outside the gene matches. The CDR3 is made up of 18 amino acids. The CDR3 DNA reads TGCGCCAGCAGCCAAGAAGCCCAGACAGGGGAGGACACCGGGGAGCTGTTTTTT. The encoded protein is CASSQEAQTGEDTGELFF.

This rearrangement joins TRBV7-2 to TRBJ2-7; D is unresolved. There are 15 residues in the CDR3. In germline, CDR1 is SGHTA, CDR2 FQGNSA. V lost 1 base and J 3 bases, leaving 13 bases between the germline ends. CDR3 sequence reads: CASSLDRSQSYEQYF. CDR3 DNA sequence: TGTGCCAGCAGCTTAGATCGGTCTCAAAGCTACGAGCAGTACTTC.

The chain joins TRBV6-5 to TRBJ1-2; tentatively, D is TRBD1 (6 bases). The V and J ends lost 6 bases and 8 bases respectively, with 13 bases between them. Germline values: CDR1 MNHEY, CDR2 SVGAGI. The CDR3 spans 12 residues. The DNA for the CDR3 is TGTGCCAGCAGCCAACGGAGGGGGGGCTACACCTTC. This codes for CASSQRRGGYTF.

The genes are TRBV30 and TRBJ1-6, with 10 bases lining up with TRBD1. The CDR3 is made up of 16 amino acids. With 3 bases clipped from V and 7 bases from J, the junction kept 9 bases outside the gene matches. CDR1 GTSNPN and CDR2 SVGIG come from the germline V gene (reference sequence). In DNA, the CDR3 is TGTGCCTGGAGGAATCCGGGACAGGGGTACAATTCACCCCTCCACTTT. It encodes CAWRNPGQGYNSPLHF.

The chain has TRBV19 and TRBJ2-7; no clear D. Germline V gene data show CDR1 as LNHDA and CDR2 as SQIVND (reference sequence). The CDR3 is made up of 12 amino acids. V dropped 5 bases and J dropped 2 bases, with 7 bases sitting between them. The CDR3 here is CASSGPAYEQYF. CDR3 DNA: TGTGCCAGTAGTGGGCCAGCCTACGAGCAGTACTTC.

J is TRBJ2-1 and V is TRBV24-1, with 9 bases fitting TRBD2. There are 15 residues in the CDR3. V lost 9 bases and J lost 5; bases outside the gene matches: 10. Germline loops: CDR1 KGHDR, CDR2 SFDVKD. The CDR3 DNA is TGTGCCACCGGTCTCAATAGCGGGAGCAACAATGAGCAGTTCTTC. Its protein product is CATGLNSGSNNEQFF.

This chain joins TRBV19 and TRBJ2-2; 12 positions match TRBD2. The CDR3 consists of 17 residues. Germline lookup yields CDR1 LNHDA and CDR2 SQIVND (reference sequence). V lost 7 bases, J lost 4 bases, and 10 bases stayed unmatched. CDR3 protein: CASNPLAGGPVTGELFF. The DNA for the CDR3 is TGTGCCAGTAACCCTCTAGCGGGAGGGCCTGTCACCGGGGAGCTGTTTTTT. The whole variable domain, remainder taken from reference TRBV19 and TRBJ2-2, is DGGITQSPKYLFRKEGQNVTLSCEQNLNHDAMYWYRQDPGQGLRLIYYSQIVNDFQKGDIAEGYSVSREKKESFPLTVTSAQKNPTAFYLCASNPLAGGPVTGELFFGEGSRLTVL.

V usage is TRBV7-2 and J usage is TRBJ1-1; D not certain. Per the germline V gene, CDR1 is SGHTA and CDR2 is FQGNSA. This CDR3 is built from 13 residues. V was shortened by 5 bases and J by 0 bases, with 7 bases between the two germline ends. The CDR3 DNA reads TGTGCCAGCAGCCCCTACCTGAACACTGAAGCTTTCTTT. Translated: CASSPYLNTEAFF. Together with reference TRBV7-2 and TRBJ1-1, the CDR3 gives the full variable domain: GAGVSQSPSNKVTEKGKDVELRCDPISGHTALYWYRQSLGQGLEFLIYFQGNSAPDKSGLPSDRFSAERTGGSVSTLTIQRTQQEDSAVYLCASSPYLNTEAFFGQGTRLTVV.

The chain has TRBV25-1 and TRBJ2-7; 11 positions match TRBD1. Unmatched junction bases numbered 10, after V lost 5 bases and J lost 4 bases. CDR1 is MGHDK and CDR2 is SYGVNS in the germline V gene. This CDR3 is built from 16 residues. CDR3 residues: CASSFRPGQGVYEQYF. CDR3 nucleotide sequence: TGTGCCAGCAGTTTTCGCCCGGGACAGGGGGTTTACGAGCAGTACTTC.

The chain recombines TRBV29-1 with TRBJ2-5; 8 bases fit TRBD2. Germline V gene sequence: CDR1 SQVTM, CDR2 ANQGSEA. V was clipped by 3 bases and J by 4 bases; unmatched bases: 4. This CDR3 has 13 residues. This CDR3 reads CSVDSGGRETQYF. The CDR3, as DNA: TGCAGCGTTGATTCGGGAGGGAGAGAGACCCAGTACTTC.

The chain is built from TRBV3-1 (or the pseudogene TRBV3-2) and TRBJ2-7, with TRBD2 as a possible D gene (5 bases). V was clipped by 0 bases and J by 9 bases, with 9 bases between them. Germline V gene data show CDR1 as LGHDT and CDR2 as YNNKEL (reference sequence). This CDR3 comprises 12 residues. CDR3 DNA sequence: TGTGCCAGCAGCCAAGATAGAGGGAGGCAGTACTTC. This translates into CASSQDRGRQYF.

J is TRBJ1-1 and V is TRBV5-5; 7 bases align to TRBD1. Germline V CDR1 and CDR2: SGHKS, YYEKEE (reference sequence). The CDR3 is made up of 16 amino acids. The V segment lost 4 bases and the J segment 3 bases; nucleotides outside the gene matches: 12. CDR3 region: CASSREGGVGYTEAFF. The CDR3 DNA follows: TGTGCCAGCAGCCGGGAAGGGGGCGTTGGCTACACTGAAGCTTTCTTT.